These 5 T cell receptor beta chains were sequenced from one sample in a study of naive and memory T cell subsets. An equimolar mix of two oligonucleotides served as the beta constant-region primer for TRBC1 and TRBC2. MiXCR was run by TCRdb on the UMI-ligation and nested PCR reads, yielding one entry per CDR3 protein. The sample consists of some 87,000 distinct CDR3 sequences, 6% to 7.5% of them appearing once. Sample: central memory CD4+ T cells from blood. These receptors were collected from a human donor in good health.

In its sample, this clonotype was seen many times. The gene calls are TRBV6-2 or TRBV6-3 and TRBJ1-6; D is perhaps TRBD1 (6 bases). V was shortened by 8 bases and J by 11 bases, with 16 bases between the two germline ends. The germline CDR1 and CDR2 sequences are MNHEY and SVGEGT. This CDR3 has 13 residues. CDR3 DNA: TGTGCCAGCGGACAGAGAGCGAGCACACCCCTCCACTTT. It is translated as CASGQRASTPLHF.

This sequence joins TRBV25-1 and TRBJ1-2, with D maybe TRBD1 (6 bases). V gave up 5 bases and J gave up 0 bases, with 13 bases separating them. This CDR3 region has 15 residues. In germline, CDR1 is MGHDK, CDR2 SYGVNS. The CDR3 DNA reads TGTGCCAGCAGTTACGGACAGACCTCTAACTATGGCTACACCTTC. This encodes CASSYGQTSNYGYTF.

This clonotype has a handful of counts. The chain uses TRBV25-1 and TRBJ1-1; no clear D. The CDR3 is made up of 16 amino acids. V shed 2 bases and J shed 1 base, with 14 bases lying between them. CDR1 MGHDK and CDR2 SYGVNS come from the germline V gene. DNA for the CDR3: TGTGCCAGCAGTGAACGAAGCAGCGTACAGAACACTGAAGCTTTCTTT. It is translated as CASSERSSVQNTEAFF. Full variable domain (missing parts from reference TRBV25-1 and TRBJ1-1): EADIYQTPRYLVIGTGKKITLECSQTMGHDKMYWYQQDPGMELHLIHYSYGVNSTEKGDLSSESTVSRIRTEHFPLTLESARPSHTSQYLCASSERSSVQNTEAFFGQGTRLTVV.

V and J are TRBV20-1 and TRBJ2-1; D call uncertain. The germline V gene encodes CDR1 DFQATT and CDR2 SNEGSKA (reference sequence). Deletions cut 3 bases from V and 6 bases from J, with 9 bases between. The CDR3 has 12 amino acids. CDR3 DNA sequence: TGCAGTGCTAGCCTTTCTGGCAATGAGCAGTTCTTC. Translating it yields CSASLSGNEQFF.

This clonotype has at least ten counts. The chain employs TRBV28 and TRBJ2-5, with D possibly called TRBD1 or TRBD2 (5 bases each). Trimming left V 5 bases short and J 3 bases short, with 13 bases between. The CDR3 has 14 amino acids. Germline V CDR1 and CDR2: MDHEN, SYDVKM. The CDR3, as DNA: TGTGCCAGCAGTGTGGGGACGGAAAAAGAGACCCAGTACTTC. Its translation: CASSVGTEKETQYF.